Below are 2 T cell receptor beta chains sequenced from a single sample in a study of CD8+ T cells in alopecia areata. Following RNA extraction, reverse transcription yielded cDNA that acted as the sequencing template. Measured with immunoSEQ multiplex PCR; TCRdb has only the in-frame clones, and not every one. The sample consists of about 110,000 clones, around 84% of them appearing once. Documented treatment: oral pan-JAK inhibitor, 5-10 mg twice daily. Specimen: CD8+ T cells sorted from blood, collected at week 24, from a patient treated with tofacitinib. These receptors came from a human donor with alopecia areata.

V is TRBV4-3 and J is TRBJ2-7; TRBD2 agrees at 7 bases. Germline CDR1 is LGHNA and CDR2 is YSLEER. After removal of 1 base from V and 5 bases from J, the junction contained 8 bases not matched to a gene. The CDR3 has 15 amino acids. CDR3 nucleotides: TGCGCCAGCAGCCAAGGGGCGGGGGAGAGTGACGAGCAGTACTTC. It codes for CASSQGAGESDEQYF.

This clone was observed a few times. Germline and junction disagree at one end, which may indicate a read error. The chain employs TRBV10-3 and TRBJ2-7, with 9 positions matching TRBD2. The CDR3 runs to 15 residues. From germline, CDR1 is ENHRY and CDR2 SYGVKD. The CDR3 DNA reads as TGTGCCAGCAGTGCGGTTGGCGGGGGGGGCTACGAGCAGTACTTC. Translated, it gives CASSAVGGGGYEQYF.